Each of the 14 T cell receptor beta chains below was sequenced from the same sample in a study of TET2 disruption in CD19-targeted CAR T cells. Generated by immunoSEQ multiplex PCR, the TCRdb table keeps only in-frame clones and is missing some. The table lists under 30,000 clones. The treatment was: autologous CTL019 cells: CD19 CAR with 4-1BB and CD3 zeta domains. The antigens of these receptors remain unknown. Sample: CD8- CAR+ T cells sorted from cultured blood T cells, taken for CD19 CAR T cell therapy. This sample's subset: CD8-negative CAR-positive T cells from the infusion product. The receptors stem from a man between 65 and 79 years old with chronic lymphocytic leukemia.

Turning to this clone: The read terminates 3 residues ahead of where the CDR3 ends, so the germline J gene completes it. The rearrangement links TRBV14 to TRBJ2-7; the D gene is possibly TRBD2 (6 bases). V was clipped by 4 bases and J by 6 bases, with 16 bases between them. CDR1 is SGHDN, CDR2 FVKESK, per germline. The CDR3 covers 14 residues. The CDR3 sequence: CASSRAGQTFEQYF. The sequenced CDR3 bases are TGTGCCAGCAGCCGGGCGGGGCAGACGTTCGAG.

Comment on this clone: The read is 3 residues too short to cover the CDR3 end, so that end is filled in from the germline J gene. V and J are TRBV19 and TRBJ2-4; 7 nucleotides match TRBD1. Germline CDR1 reads LNHDA; CDR2 reads SQIVND (reference sequence). CDR3 length: 14 amino acids. This CDR3 is CASSSQGVNYGQYF. Incomplete CDR3 DNA: TGTGCCAGTAGTTCCCAGGGGGTGAACTATGGT.

About this clone: The sequenced fragment ends 3 residues before the CDR3 boundary, so the rest is inferred from the germline J gene. This sequence joins TRBV7-9 and TRBJ2-4; possibly TRBD1 for D (6 bases). Germline CDR1 and CDR2: SEHNR and FQNEAQ (reference sequence). CDR3 length: 14 residues. CDR3 sequence: CASSAQGSGQPQYF. The CDR3 bases that were read are TGTGCCAGCAGCGCACAGGGATCGGGTCAGCCT.

With respect to this clone: The read ends 3 residues before the CDR3 terminus; that terminus is restored from the germline J gene. This chain joins TRBV6-1 and TRBJ2-4; a weak D match, TRBD1 (6 bases). Germline CDR1 is MNHNS and CDR2 is SASEGT. The CDR3 length is 15 residues. The CDR3 spells CASSESGHRYYGQYF. Incomplete CDR3 DNA: TGTGCCAGCAGTGAATCGGGACACAGATACTATGGT.

CDR3 DNA (partial): TGTGCCAGCAGCTTAGTTTCTGGGACAGGGGTG. Translating gives CASSLVSGTGV. The CDR3 reads in full as CASSLVSGTGVAFF. The rearrangement uses TRBV7-6 and TRBJ1-1; 10 nucleotides agree with TRBD1. The missing CDR3 end, 3 residues past where the read stops, is filled in from the germline J gene. CDR3 length: 14 amino acids. In germline, CDR1 is SGHVS, CDR2 FNYEAQ.

To note about this clone: The CDR3 end lies 3 residues beyond the end of the read and is filled in from the germline J gene. This chain joins TRBV7-7 and TRBJ1-2, with 7 bases lining up with TRBD1. This CDR3 region has 18 residues. The V gene's germline CDR1 is SSHAT and CDR2 FNYEAQ (reference sequence). The part of the CDR3 DNA that was read is TGTGCCAGCAGCCAAGGGACAGCAACCCGTCGCAGCACAGATACC. Translation: CASSQGTATRRSTDT. The whole CDR3 sequence reads CASSQGTATRRSTDTYTF.

In the case of this clone: An end of the junction differs from the germline gene, which may be a read error. From the germline J gene comes the end of the CDR3, since the read stops 3 residues before it. The same CDR3 arises from other DNA sequences in this sample as well. This rearrangement joins TRBV6-1 to TRBJ1-2, with D possibly TRBD1 on 5 matching bases. The CDR3 covers 16 residues. The germline V gene encodes CDR1 MNHNS and CDR2 SASEGT. The sequenced part of the CDR3 DNA is TGTGCCAGCAGTGATCCGACAGATTCGGTAGTCTATGGT. This gives the protein CASSDPTDSVVYG. The full CDR3 sequence reads CASSDPTDSVVYGYTF.

As for this clone: The CDR3 end lies 3 residues beyond the end of the read and is filled in from the germline J gene. The rearrangement joins TRBV18 to TRBJ1-2; 10 bases line up with TRBD1. CDR1 KGHSH and CDR2 LQKENI come from the germline V gene. There are 14 residues in the CDR3. The CDR3 loop is CASSPDRGLYDYTF. The covered CDR3 bases are TGTGCCAGCTCACCAGACAGGGGGCTTTACGAC.

Regarding this clone: Coverage ceases 3 residues before the CDR3 finishes, and the germline J gene fills in the end. J is TRBJ2-7 and V is TRBV20-1, with TRBD2 matching 14 bases. V trimming: 6 bases; J trimming: 6 bases; junction bases outside the gene matches: 7. This CDR3 region has 14 residues. CDR1 and CDR2 from the germline V gene are DFQATT and SNEGSKA (reference sequence). The CDR3 reads CSATFGTSGGEQYF. The sequenced CDR3 bases are TGCAGTGCAACCTTTGGGACTAGCGGGGGCGAG.

CDR3 amino acids: CASSFSQNTDTQYF. The sequenced part of the CDR3 DNA is TGTGCCAGCAGTTTTTCCCAGAACACAGATACG. The chain has TRBV28 and TRBJ2-3; D is unclear. The read terminates 3 residues ahead of where the CDR3 ends, so the germline J gene completes it. The CDR3 runs 14 residues. Germline CDR1 and CDR2: MDHEN and SYDVKM. V was trimmed by 3 bases and J by 2 bases, leaving 9 bases between them.

On this clone: The CDR3 end is not reached by the read, which stops 3 residues before it; the germline J gene fills it in. This rearrangement joins TRBV4-1 to TRBJ1-1; TRBD1 matches 7 bases. Germline assignment: CDR1 MGHRA and CDR2 YSYEKL. V lost 4 bases and J lost 0; bases outside the gene matches: 5. The CDR3 length is 15 residues. CDR3 loop: CASSRLTGMNTEAFF. The sequenced part of the CDR3 DNA is TGCGCCAGCAGCCGCCTGACAGGGATGAACACTGAA.

Notes on this clone: Sequencing ends 3 residues short of the CDR3 end; the germline J gene provides the rest. This rearrangement joins TRBV5-4 to TRBJ1-2; D unclear. Germline assignment: CDR1 SGHNT and CDR2 YYREEE (reference sequence). The CDR3 sequence is 12 residues long. The germline V and J ends were trimmed by 1 base and 4 bases, with 5 bases remaining between them. CDR3 DNA, as far as it was read: TGTGCCAGCAGCTTGAGGTCCTATGGC. Translated, it gives CASSLRSYG. The CDR3 in its entirety is CASSLRSYGYTF.

To note about this clone: The CDR3 is cut off 3 residues early in the read; its end comes from the germline J gene. This chain connects TRBV19 to TRBJ1-1; maybe TRBD1 (5 bases). CDR3 size: 13 residues. Germline values: CDR1 LNHDA, CDR2 SQIVND (reference sequence). Trimming took 6 bases from V and 3 from J, leaving 11 bases between them. This CDR3 is CASRAGADTEAFF. CDR3 bases read: TGTGCCAGTAGAGCTGGGGCTGACACTGAA.

Notes on this clone: The sequenced fragment ends 3 residues before the CDR3 boundary, so the rest is inferred from the germline J gene. The rearrangement uses TRBV5-1 and TRBJ1-2; D not certain. The V end lost 0 bases, the J end lost 1 base, and 7 bases lay between the germline ends. The germline gives CDR1 SGHRS, CDR2 YFSETQ. The CDR3 is 14 amino acids. CDR3 residues: CASSLAGVNYGYTF. CDR3 DNA (partial): TGCGCCAGCAGCTTGGCGGGTGTTAACTATGGC.